One and the same sample provided the 20 T cell receptor beta chains below, sequenced in a study of cytomegalovirus exposure and HLA in healthy donors (dated by TCRdb to the late 2010s). Libraries were made using the immunoSEQ multiplex PCR assay. The multiplex PCR relied on a mix of 60 forward primers for TCR Vbeta segments and 13 reverse primers for TCR Jbeta segments. Drawn from immuneACCESS, this table holds only the in-frame rearrangements with V and J called that TCRdb kept. Clones are partly lost; checked studies trace under half to an unresolved V gene and leave the rest unexplained. The sample table gives just over 50,000 clones. The ten largest clones take up over 9% of the sample. Material for sequencing was PBMCs. The source is a woman in her sixties in good health and CMV-seropositive.

The gene calls are TRBV19 and TRBJ1-1, with D uncertain. The CDR3 runs 13 residues. Trimming removed 3 bases at V and 3 bases at J, with 8 bases between. The V gene's germline CDR1 is LNHDA and CDR2 SQIVND (reference sequence). The CDR3 bases are TGTGCCAGTAGTATTTCCGCGGACACTGAAGCTTTCTTT. It yields the protein CASSISADTEAFF.

The chain carries TRBV7-6 and TRBJ1-1, with 9 bases lining up with TRBD1. Unmatched junction bases numbered 6, after V lost 5 bases and J lost 5 bases. The CDR3 has 14 residues. Germline V CDR1 and CDR2: SGHVS, FNYEAQ. The CDR3 bases are TGTGCCAGCAGCCGGACAGGGGTGGTTACTGAAGCTTTCTTT. Its protein product is CASSRTGVVTEAFF.

Here the CDR3 reads CASSSDSYQPQHF. The CDR3 DNA reads as TGTGCCAGCAGCTCGGACAGTTATCAGCCCCAGCATTTT. This chain links TRBV7-2 with TRBJ1-5; possibly TRBD1 for D (6 bases). V was pared by 4 bases and J by 5 bases, with 9 bases between. CDR3 length: 13 amino acids. The germline V gene has CDR1 SGHTA and CDR2 FQGNSA.

The CDR3 nucleotides read TGTGCCAGCACAGGACAGGGTGGTGGGGCCAACGTCCTGACTTTC. This gives the protein CASTGQGGGANVLTF. The chain carries TRBV6-1 and TRBJ2-6; TRBD1 matches at 8 bases. The CDR3 sequence is 15 residues long. V gave up 7 bases and J gave up 3 bases; unmatched junction bases: 5. Germline assignment: CDR1 MNHNS and CDR2 SASEGT.

CDR3: CASSFGLSDNEQFF. DNA for the CDR3: TGTGCCAGCAGTTTTGGACTTTCCGACAATGAGCAGTTCTTC. The V gene is TRBV27, the J gene TRBJ2-1; TRBD2 might be the D (5 bases). V gave up 3 bases and J gave up 5 bases, with 11 bases separating them. This CDR3 contains 14 residues. In germline, CDR1 is MNHEY, CDR2 SMNVEV (reference sequence).

The chain employs TRBV11-3 and TRBJ2-5; 8 positions match TRBD1. CDR3 length equals 14 residues. V shed 4 bases and J 5 bases; nucleotides not matched to a gene: 6. The germline CDR1 and CDR2 sequences are SGHNT and YENEEA. The CDR3 nucleotides are TGTGCCAGCAGCTCCAGGACAGGGTCGGAGACCCAGTACTTC. Protein: CASSSRTGSETQYF.

The chain carries TRBV6-6 and TRBJ2-7, with a tentative D call TRBD1 (6 bases). The V end lost 7 bases, the J end lost 0 bases, and 13 bases lay between the germline ends. The germline gives CDR1 MNHNY, CDR2 SVGAGI (reference sequence). The CDR3 is 14 residues long. In DNA form, the CDR3 reads TGTGCCAGCATCCTAGGACAGTTCTCCTACGAGCAGTACTTC. This codes for CASILGQFSYEQYF.

The chain employs TRBV7-5 and TRBJ2-3; the D call of TRBD1 is as the table states it, not checked on the DNA. TRBV7-5 is listed as a pseudogene. The CDR3 runs 16 residues. CDR3 bases: TGTGCCAGAAGCCCGTCGAACCAGGGAAGCACAGATACGCAGTATTTT. Its translation: CARSPSNQGSTDTQYF.

The V gene is TRBV27, the J gene TRBJ1-5, with a tentative D call TRBD1 (5 bases). V shed 6 bases and J shed 4 bases, with 10 bases lying between them. Germline lookup yields CDR1 MNHEY and CDR2 SMNVEV (reference sequence). The CDR3 has 13 residues. The CDR3 loop reads CASRSRGNQPQHF. The DNA for the CDR3 is TGTGCCAGCAGGTCGCGGGGGAATCAGCCCCAGCATTTT.

The chain recombines TRBV18 with TRBJ1-3, with unresolved D. Germline V gene lookup returns CDR1 KGHSH and CDR2 LQKENI. There are 16 residues in the CDR3. V was clipped by 0 bases and J by 0 bases, with 9 bases between them. DNA for the CDR3: TGTGCCAGCTCACCACCGAGGATCACCTCTGGAAACACCATATATTTT. Amino acids: CASSPPRITSGNTIYF.

The rearrangement links TRBV6-7 to TRBJ1-1; D call uncertain. TRBV6-7 is identified as an open reading frame with a role that is uncertain. The CDR3 runs 14 residues. Trimming cost V 6 bases and J 0 bases, with 11 bases left between them. The CDR3 sequence is CASSRVLMNTEAFF. DNA of the CDR3: TGTGCCAGCAGCCGAGTGTTGATGAACACTGAAGCTTTCTTT.

V and J are TRBV19 and TRBJ2-7; a weak D match, TRBD1 (6 bases). This CDR3 spans 14 amino acids. Trimming took 6 bases from V and 0 from J, leaving 12 bases between them. Per the germline V gene, CDR1 is LNHDA and CDR2 is SQIVND (reference sequence). CDR3 sequence reads: CASSPGVSSYEQYF. The CDR3 DNA follows: TGTGCCAGTAGCCCAGGGGTTAGCTCCTACGAGCAGTACTTC.

V and J are TRBV6-5 and TRBJ1-4, with TRBD1 matching 7 bases. V gave up 5 bases and J gave up 6 bases; unmatched junction bases: 6. CDR3 length equals 14 residues. Germline V gene lookup returns CDR1 MNHEY and CDR2 SVGAGI. CDR3 coding DNA: TGTGCCAGCAGTCCGGGACAGACCGATGAAAAACTGTTTTTT. This translates into CASSPGQTDEKLFF.

CDR3 in DNA: TGTGCCAGCAGCTTATTTGAGACGGGGACCGGGGAGCTGTTTTTT. Its translation is CASSLFETGTGELFF. J is TRBJ2-2 and V is TRBV7-9, with D tentatively TRBD2 (5 bases). Germline CDR1 SEHNR, CDR2 FQNEAQ (reference sequence). The CDR3 spans 15 residues. Trimming pared 2 bases from V and 5 bases from J, leaving 12 bases between.

The chain carries TRBV7-9 and TRBJ1-5; 7 bases line up with TRBD1. Germline CDR1 is SEHNR and CDR2 is FQNEAQ (reference sequence). J gave up 3 bases and V 1 base, and 3 bases lay outside the gene matches. The CDR3 covers 15 residues. CDR3 residues: CASSLGDSVNQPQHF. The DNA of the CDR3 is TGTGCCAGCAGCTTAGGGGACAGCGTCAATCAGCCCCAGCATTTT.

This chain uses TRBV9 with TRBJ1-4; TRBD1 matches at 9 bases. Germline V lookup: CDR1 SGDLS, CDR2 YYNGEE. V lost 3 bases to trimming and J lost 5 bases; unmatched junction nucleotides: 5. The CDR3 covers 15 residues. The CDR3 nucleotides are TGTGCCAGCAGCGAGGGGGGACAGGGAAATGAAAAACTGTTTTTT. Translated, it gives CASSEGGQGNEKLFF.

This chain uses TRBV10-3 with TRBJ1-2, with D perhaps matching TRBD1 (5 bases). The CDR3 runs to 13 residues. Trimming cost V 6 bases and J 2 bases, with 10 bases left between them. Germline CDR1 and CDR2: ENHRY and SYGVKD. The CDR3 spells CAISSTDNYGYTF. The CDR3 region has the DNA TGTGCCATCAGCTCGACAGACAACTATGGCTACACCTTC.

This rearrangement joins TRBV5-6 to TRBJ2-1; TRBD2 might be the D (6 bases). The germline V gene encodes CDR1 SGHDT and CDR2 YYEEEE. Trimming took 4 bases from V and 0 from J, leaving 23 bases between them. This CDR3 is 19 amino acids long. The CDR3 DNA reads as TGTGCCAGCAGCCGCCCCGGGCTTGCGGGGTCAAGCTCCTACAATGAGCAGTTCTTC. Residues: CASSRPGLAGSSSYNEQFF.

This chain joins TRBV29-1 and TRBJ1-1, with D possibly matching TRBD1 (5 bases). Trimming pared 7 bases from V and 1 base from J, leaving 16 bases between. CDR1 and CDR2 (germline): SQVTM, ANQGSEA. This CDR3 is 14 amino acids long. Here the CDR3 DNA reads TGCAGCGCCCAGGGAGGGGAAACGAACACTGAAGCTTTCTTT. Translating it yields CSAQGGETNTEAFF.

J is TRBJ2-1 and V is TRBV11-2; perhaps TRBD2 as D (7 bases). The V end was cut by 1 base, the J end by 7 bases, with 17 bases between. Per germline, CDR1 SGHAT and CDR2 FQNNGV. This CDR3 spans 16 amino acids. CDR3 amino acids: CASSLGGRGGANEQFF. The CDR3 region has the DNA TGTGCCAGCAGCTTAGGGGGTAGGGGGGGGGCAAATGAGCAGTTCTTC.